One and the same sample provided the 29 T cell receptor beta chains below, sequenced in a study of cytomegalovirus exposure and HLA in healthy donors. It was with 60 Vbeta and 13 Jbeta primers that the PCR ran. Assay: immunoSEQ multiplex PCR; the TCRdb copy retains only in-frame clones and omits some. The data show about 97,000 clones, about 60% seen once. Sequenced sample: PBMCs. Receptors were obtained from a human donor in good health.

The V gene is TRBV6-1, the J gene TRBJ1-1; the D gene is possibly TRBD1 (5 bases). This CDR3 has 13 residues. CDR1 is MNHNS, CDR2 SASEGT, per germline. Deletions cut 3 bases from V and 5 bases from J, with 10 bases between. The CDR3 coding sequence is TGTGCCAGCAGTGAGCGGACATTTACTGAAGCTTTCTTT. As protein: CASSERTFTEAFF.

The chain couples TRBV4-1 to TRBJ1-4; perhaps TRBD1 as D (5 bases). Germline V gene sequence: CDR1 MGHRA, CDR2 YSYEKL. Between the trimmed V and J ends, which lost 4 bases and 3 bases, there was a span of 18 bases. The length of the CDR3 is 17 residues. The CDR3 protein is CASSPPGRGGANEKLFF. The CDR3 coding sequence is TGCGCCAGCAGCCCCCCGGGCCGAGGAGGGGCTAATGAAAAACTGTTTTTT.

The genes are TRBV7-9 and TRBJ2-1, with 15 bases fitting TRBD2. This CDR3 contains 16 residues. V lost 3 bases and J lost 7; bases outside the gene matches: 4. In germline, CDR1 is SEHNR, CDR2 FQNEAQ (reference sequence). CDR3 in amino acids: CASSFSGTSGRNEQFF. CDR3 DNA: TGTGCCAGCAGCTTCTCTGGGACTAGCGGGAGGAATGAGCAGTTCTTC.

The chain carries TRBV30 and TRBJ2-4; weak D call: TRBD2 (6 bases). The germline V gene has CDR1 GTSNPN and CDR2 SVGIG (reference sequence). The CDR3 has 15 amino acids. V dropped 3 bases and J dropped 5 bases, with 17 bases sitting between them. The CDR3 nucleotides are TGTGCCTGGAGCGGATGGGACTCGGCCCAAAACATTCAGTACTTC. It codes for CAWSGWDSAQNIQYF. The variable domain in full, completed from reference TRBV30 and TRBJ2-4, reads SQTIHQWPATLVQPVGSPLSLECTVEGTSNPNLYWYRQAAGRGLQLLFYSVGIGQISSEVPQNLSASRPQDRQFILSSKKLLLSDSGFYLCAWSGWDSAQNIQYFGAGTRLSVL.

The chain carries TRBV29-1 and TRBJ2-2; TRBD1 agrees at 7 bases. Germline V lookup: CDR1 SQVTM, CDR2 ANQGSEA. This CDR3 has 12 residues. V was pared by 8 bases and J by 2 bases, with 2 bases of the junction left unmatched. The CDR3 protein is CSKGANTGELFF. DNA for the CDR3: TGCAGCAAGGGGGCTAACACCGGGGAGCTGTTTTTT.

The chain has TRBV7-9 and TRBJ2-1; D might be TRBD1 (6 bases). Trimming took 2 bases from V and 12 from J, leaving 20 bases between them. Germline assignment: CDR1 SEHNR and CDR2 FQNEAQ (reference sequence). The CDR3 consists of 15 residues. The CDR3 region is CASSLLGGYGDGQFF. The CDR3 DNA is TGTGCCAGCAGCTTATTAGGGGGATATGGGGATGGGCAGTTCTTC.

The gene calls are TRBV15 and TRBJ1-5; 8 bases align to TRBD1. The CDR3 runs 14 residues. Per the germline V gene, CDR1 is LNHNV and CDR2 is YYDKDF (reference sequence). The J segment lost 3 bases and the V segment lost 5 bases, leaving 3 bases of the junction unmatched. The CDR3 region has the DNA TGTGCCACCAGCGGACAGGGCGACAATCAGCCCCAGCATTTT. The encoded protein is CATSGQGDNQPQHF.

This clone has just a few counts. The V gene is TRBV19, the J gene TRBJ1-1; D gene unclear. The V gene lost 9 bases and the J gene lost 4 bases, with 15 bases spanning the gap. Germline CDR1 reads LNHDA; CDR2 reads SQIVND (reference sequence). This CDR3 has 13 residues. CDR3 protein: CASAEASATEAFF. In DNA, the CDR3 is TGTGCCAGCGCCGAGGCCAGCGCCACTGAAGCTTTCTTT.

The rearrangement uses TRBV27 and TRBJ1-2, with a possible D match to TRBD1 (6 bases). Trimming removed 3 bases at V and 7 bases at J, with 18 bases between. This CDR3 is built from 15 residues. Germline CDR1 and CDR2: MNHEY and SMNVEV (reference sequence). In DNA form, the CDR3 reads TGTGCCAGCAGTTTTCGGGGGGGGCCTCTAAGTGGCTACACCTTC. This encodes CASSFRGGPLSGYTF.

V gene TRBV5-6 combines with J gene TRBJ2-1, with a possible D match to TRBD1 (6 bases). Germline V CDR1 and CDR2: SGHDT, YYEEEE. This CDR3 has 18 amino acids. V lost 0 bases and J 0 bases, leaving 16 bases between the germline ends. The CDR3 loop is CASSLVLGTTSSYNEQFF. The CDR3, as DNA: TGTGCCAGCAGCTTGGTACTGGGGACAACAAGCTCCTACAATGAGCAGTTCTTC.

The table lists this clone with a count of one. V is TRBV6-5 and J is TRBJ2-1, with TRBD1 matching 7 bases. Trimming took 8 bases from V and 5 from J; bases not matched to a gene: 6. CDR3 length: 13 amino acids. Germline lookup yields CDR1 MNHEY and CDR2 SVGAGI. Here the CDR3 DNA reads TGTGCCAGCGGGGACAGTTTACACAATGAGCAGTTCTTC. This codes for CASGDSLHNEQFF.

This chain uses TRBV25-1 with TRBJ2-1, with D hard to call. With 3 bases removed from V and 4 bases from J, the gap between germline ends came to 19 bases. The CDR3 runs 17 residues. Germline V gene lookup returns CDR1 MGHDK and CDR2 SYGVNS. The DNA for the CDR3 is TGTGCCAGCAGTGATAACAGAAGGCCGTACCCTTACAATGAGCAGTTCTTC. As protein: CASSDNRRPYPYNEQFF.

The V and J genes are TRBV4-1 and TRBJ1-1; TRBD1 might be the D (6 bases). The CDR3 spans 14 residues. Germline V gives CDR1 MGHRA, CDR2 YSYEKL. The ends were cut back, 4 bases at V and 10 bases at J, with 19 bases in the middle. The CDR3 spells CASSPEGGPPGAFF. The CDR3 bases are TGCGCCAGCAGCCCCGAGGGGGGGCCGCCCGGAGCTTTCTTT.

V usage is TRBV28 and J usage is TRBJ1-5; 9 bases are a match to TRBD1. In germline, CDR1 is MDHEN, CDR2 SYDVKM. The CDR3 sequence is 18 residues long. The ends lost 2 bases at V and 5 bases at J; junction bases unmatched: 13. The CDR3 sequence: CASSLRTGQGRSDQPQHF. The CDR3 nucleotides are TGTGCCAGCAGTTTACGCACGGGACAGGGTCGATCGGATCAGCCCCAGCATTTT.

The rearrangement links TRBV2 to TRBJ2-3, with 11 nucleotides matching TRBD2. The CDR3 has 17 residues. J lost 2 bases, V lost 6 bases, and 10 bases had no gene match. Germline V gene sequence: CDR1 SNHLY, CDR2 FYNNEI. The DNA of the CDR3 is TGTGCCAGCAGACCAGCGGGACTAGCGGCTTACACAGATACGCAGTATTTT. Its protein product is CASRPAGLAAYTDTQYF.

This clone was observed once. The chain combines TRBV28 with TRBJ2-5; no firm D call. Near its end, the DNA agrees better with TRBJ2-7, so the J call may be wrong. The CDR3 has 15 amino acids. In germline, CDR1 is MDHEN, CDR2 SYDVKM. The CDR3 nucleotides are TGTGCCAGCCCATCACGCCCGGGTAAAAACTACGAGCAGTACTTC. It is translated as CASPSRPGKNYEQYF.

This chain joins TRBV11-2 and TRBJ1-1; the D is unclear. The germline V gene has CDR1 SGHAT and CDR2 FQNNGV. V was pared by 0 bases and J by 2 bases, with 7 bases between. This CDR3 is 14 amino acids long. In nucleotides, the CDR3 is TGTGCCAGCAGCTTAGACAGGTCAAACACTGAAGCTTTCTTT. It specifies CASSLDRSNTEAFF.

This chain uses TRBV9 with TRBJ2-1, with D possibly being TRBD1 (7 bases). The V and J ends lost 1 base and 10 bases respectively, with 18 bases between them. The CDR3 covers 15 residues. Germline loops: CDR1 SGDLS, CDR2 YYNGEE. The CDR3 region has the DNA TGTGCCAGCAGCGTACTTGGCAGGGGGGACGGGGAGCAGTTCTTC. This codes for CASSVLGRGDGEQFF.

The table lists this clone with a few counts. The chain joins TRBV15 to TRBJ2-2; tentatively, D is TRBD2 (6 bases). CDR1 LNHNV and CDR2 YYDKDF come from the germline V gene (reference sequence). The length of the CDR3 is 14 residues. Trimming removed 4 bases at V and 7 bases at J, with 13 bases between. The CDR3, as DNA: TGTGCCACCAGCATTGAACTAGCAGACGGGGAGCTGTTTTTT. This encodes CATSIELADGELFF.

The chain employs TRBV4-1 and TRBJ1-2; weak D call: TRBD1 (5 bases). The V end lost 2 bases, the J end lost 2 bases, and 12 bases lay between the germline ends. Germline CDR1 MGHRA, CDR2 YSYEKL. The CDR3 has 15 amino acids. CDR3 sequence (DNA): TGCGCCAGCAGCCAACTCTCGGGGGGGAACTATGGCTACACCTTC. Translation gives CASSQLSGGNYGYTF.

This clone has just one count. V is TRBV18 and J is TRBJ2-7; 8 nucleotides align to TRBD2. The CDR3 has 16 residues. With V trimmed by 3 bases and J by 8 bases, 15 bases remained unmatched. In germline, CDR1 is KGHSH, CDR2 LQKENI. The CDR3 loop reads CASSPESGGSGTQQYF. The DNA for the CDR3 is TGTGCCAGCTCACCCGAGTCGGGGGGTAGCGGGACCCAGCAGTACTTC.

The chain joins TRBV19 to TRBJ2-5; 9 nucleotides agree with TRBD1. This CDR3 has 16 residues. Germline trimming cut 0 bases from V and 5 bases from J; bases unmatched to any gene: 7. Germline CDR1 LNHDA, CDR2 SQIVND (reference sequence). The CDR3 sequence is CASSIDLGTGTETQYF. CDR3 bases: TGTGCCAGTAGTATAGACTTGGGGACAGGGACGGAGACCCAGTACTTC.

The rearrangement links TRBV28 to TRBJ1-5; D possibly corresponds to TRBD1 (5 bases). The CDR3 sequence is 15 residues long. V was shortened by 3 bases and J by 7 bases, with 16 bases between the two germline ends. Germline values: CDR1 MDHEN, CDR2 SYDVKM. The chain's CDR3 is CASSFDTGWAQPQHF. The CDR3 DNA reads TGTGCCAGCAGTTTTGATACAGGTTGGGCACAGCCCCAGCATTTT.

In this sample, this clone turned up a few times. The chain couples TRBV2 to TRBJ1-2; weak D call: TRBD1 (5 bases). The CDR3 totals 12 residues. Germline CDR1 reads SNHLY; CDR2 reads FYNNEI. Trimming removed 7 bases from V and 7 bases from J, with 13 bases in between. The chain's CDR3 is CASNQGNSGYTF. The DNA for the CDR3 is TGTGCCAGCAATCAGGGAAATAGTGGCTACACCTTC.

This chain links TRBV7-9 with TRBJ2-1, with D tentatively TRBD2 (5 bases). The CDR3 covers 14 residues. The V end lost 1 base, the J end lost 5 bases, and 9 bases lay between the germline ends. Germline V gene sequence: CDR1 SEHNR, CDR2 FQNEAQ (reference sequence). The CDR3 DNA reads as TGTGCCAGCAGCTTAGGAGGGTATAACAATGAGCAGTTCTTC. Protein sequence: CASSLGGYNNEQFF.

The V gene is TRBV2, the J gene TRBJ1-5, with TRBD1 identical over 11 bases. Germline trimming cut 1 base from V and 2 bases from J; bases unmatched to any gene: 4. Germline V gives CDR1 SNHLY, CDR2 FYNNEI. The CDR3 is 17 amino acids. CDR3 sequence (DNA): TGTGCCAGCAGTGAAGGGCGGACAGGGGGCGGCAATCAGCCCCAGCATTTT. It translates to CASSEGRTGGGNQPQHF.

This clone has only a few counts. The V gene is TRBV30, the J gene TRBJ1-3, with D possibly TRBD1 on 5 matching bases. CDR3 length equals 14 residues. V was pared by 0 bases and J by 3 bases, with 9 bases between. Germline V lookup: CDR1 GTSNPN, CDR2 SVGIG (reference sequence). The CDR3 nucleotides read TGTGCCTGGAGTGTAACGGGGGTTGGAAACACCATATATTTT. Protein: CAWSVTGVGNTIYF.

V gene TRBV19 combines with J gene TRBJ1-1; D is ambiguous. This CDR3 spans 13 amino acids. Per germline, CDR1 LNHDA and CDR2 SQIVND (reference sequence). Trimming shortened V by 10 bases and J by 1 base, and 13 bases separated the two germline ends. CDR3 loop: CATKQNKNTEAFF. The DNA of the CDR3 is TGTGCCACCAAACAGAACAAGAACACTGAAGCTTTCTTT.

The rearrangement joins TRBV19 to TRBJ2-3; D perhaps matches TRBD2 (6 bases). Germline V CDR1 and CDR2: LNHDA, SQIVND (reference sequence). This CDR3 spans 15 amino acids. V lost 4 bases, J lost 0 bases, and 11 bases lay in between. The CDR3 DNA sequence: TGTGCCAGTAGTAGTAGCGGTAAAAGCACAGATACGCAGTATTTT. Amino acid sequence: CASSSSGKSTDTQYF. Full variable domain (missing parts from reference TRBV19 and TRBJ2-3): DGGITQSPKYLFRKEGQNVTLSCEQNLNHDAMYWYRQDPGQGLRLIYYSQIVNDFQKGDIAEGYSVSREKKESFPLTVTSAQKNPTAFYLCASSSSGKSTDTQYFGPGTRLTVL.